The sequence of this T cell receptor beta chain was determined in a study of T cell clonality in common variable immunodeficiency. Study results and caveats: Compared with healthy controls, CVID subjects showed increased TCRbeta clonality, mostly in about a third. CVID subjects shared fewer TCRbeta clones than healthy controls did.

Only in-frame clones appear in the TCRdb table, and some are missing; sequencing was by immunoSEQ multiplex PCR. Observed in the sample are tens of thousands of clones, none of them singletons. This clone was seen ten or more times. The antigen remains undetermined. The read ends 3 residues early relative to the CDR3; the germline J gene fills the gap. Per germline, CDR1 SGHDT and CDR2 YYEEEE. The ends lost 4 bases at V and 2 bases at J; junction bases unmatched: 5. The CDR3 covers 15 residues. Input material: peripheral blood mononuclear cells. This receptor was taken from a person aged 18 to 70 in good health. The chain employs TRBV5-6 and TRBJ2-7, with 11 bases fitting TRBD2. The DNA read from the CDR3 is TGTGCCAGCAGCACGGGGACTAGCGGAGCCTACGAG. Amino acids: CASSTGTSGAYE. The CDR3 in its entirety is CASSTGTSGAYEQYF.